A single sample is the source of the 6 T cell receptor beta chains below, sequenced in a study of identical twins. TCRdb ran MiXCR on the 5' RACE reads and lists one entry per CDR3 protein. The table has about 250,000 distinct CDR3 sequences, 7.5% seen once; the top ten hold less than 6.5%. The data also belong to a second study, concerning yellow fever vaccine responses in identical twins.

The sequenced sample consisted of CD8+ T cells sorted from blood. These receptors were obtained from a woman between 18 and 30 years old in good health.

Many counts were recorded for this clonotype. The rearrangement uses TRBV9 and TRBJ1-3; D ambiguous. V gave up 6 bases and J gave up 3 bases, with 4 bases separating them. The CDR3 is 11 amino acids. The germline gives CDR1 SGDLS, CDR2 YYNGEE. CDR3 sequence reads: CASKRGNTIYF. The DNA of the CDR3 is TGTGCCAGCAAACGTGGAAACACCATATATTTT.

Points on this clonotype: The junction differs from germline at one of its ends, possibly a read error. The gene calls are TRBV7-8 and TRBJ2-3; D is undetermined. The CDR3 loop spans 9 amino acids. Germline V CDR1 and CDR2: SGHVS, FQNEAQ. This CDR3 is CASSPLRRF. The CDR3 nucleotides read TGTGCCAGCAGCCCACTTCGAAGGTTT.

This clonotype was seen a few times. This chain links TRBV6-5 with TRBJ1-4; 7 nucleotides match TRBD1. CDR3 length: 15 residues. Germline CDR1 MNHEY, CDR2 SVGAGI. V lost 2 bases to trimming and J lost 8 bases; unmatched junction nucleotides: 8. The CDR3 region has the DNA TGTGCCAGCAGTTACAAGGGACAGAGAATAGAAAAACTGTTTTTT. Amino acid sequence: CASSYKGQRIEKLFF.

The J gene is TRBJ2-2, the V gene TRBV28; 9 positions agree with TRBD1. The CDR3 is made up of 17 amino acids. V shed 2 bases, J shed 4 bases, and the junction held 8 bases outside the gene matches. Germline-derived CDR1 and CDR2 are MDHEN and SYDVKM. CDR3 sequence: CASSLAWDREVTGELFF. In DNA, the CDR3 is TGTGCCAGCAGTTTAGCTTGGGACAGGGAGGTCACCGGGGAGCTGTTTTTT.

Ten or more counts support this clonotype. For the CDR3, the DNA is TGTGCCAGCAGCCAAATGAACACTGAAGCTTTCTTT. This codes for CASSQMNTEAFF. The V and J genes are TRBV9 and TRBJ1-1; D unclear. V shed 4 bases and J shed 0 bases, with 4 bases lying between them. In germline, CDR1 is SGDLS, CDR2 YYNGEE. There are 12 residues in the CDR3.

This clonotype was seen ten or more times. This chain links TRBV11-2 with TRBJ2-2, with 7 bases lining up with TRBD1. With V trimmed by 5 bases and J by 0 bases, 12 bases remained unmatched. The CDR3 contains 18 residues. Germline CDR1 is SGHAT and CDR2 is FQNNGV. CDR3 in amino acids: CASSTFRTGVSNTGELFF. The CDR3 DNA is TGTGCCAGCAGCACATTTCGGACAGGCGTTTCGAACACCGGGGAGCTGTTTTTT. Full variable domain (missing parts from reference TRBV11-2 and TRBJ2-2): EAGVAQSPRYKIIEKRQSVAFWCNPISGHATLYWYQQILGQGPKLLIQFQNNGVVDDSQLPKDRFSAERLKGVDSTLKIQPAKLEDSAVYLCASSTFRTGVSNTGELFFGEGSRLTVL.